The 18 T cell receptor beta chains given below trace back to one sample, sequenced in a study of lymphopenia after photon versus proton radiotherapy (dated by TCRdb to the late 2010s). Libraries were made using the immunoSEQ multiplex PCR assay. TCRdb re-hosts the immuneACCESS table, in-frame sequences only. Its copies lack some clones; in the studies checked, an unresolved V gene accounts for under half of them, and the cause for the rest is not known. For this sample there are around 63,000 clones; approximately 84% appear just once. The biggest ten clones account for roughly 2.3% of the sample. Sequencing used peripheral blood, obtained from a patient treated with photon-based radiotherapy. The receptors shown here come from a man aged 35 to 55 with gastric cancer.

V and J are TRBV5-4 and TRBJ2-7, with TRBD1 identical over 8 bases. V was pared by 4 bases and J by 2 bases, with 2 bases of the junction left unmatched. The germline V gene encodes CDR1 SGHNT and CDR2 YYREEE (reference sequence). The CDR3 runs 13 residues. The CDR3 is CASSRTGTYEQYF. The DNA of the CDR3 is TGTGCCAGCAGCCGGACAGGGACCTACGAGCAGTACTTC. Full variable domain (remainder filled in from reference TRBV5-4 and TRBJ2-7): ETGVTQSPTHLIKTRGQQVTLRCSSQSGHNTVSWYQQALGQGPQFIFQYYREEENGRGNFPPRFSGLQFPNYSSELNVNALELDDSALYLCASSRTGTYEQYFGPGTRLTVT.

The CDR3 loop reads CASSGTGQINQPQHF. CDR3 sequence (DNA): TGTGCCAGCAGTGGAACGGGACAGATCAATCAGCCCCAGCATTTT. The V gene is TRBV6-1, the J gene TRBJ1-5; TRBD1 matches at 7 bases. The CDR3 contains 15 residues. J was trimmed by 3 bases and V by 4 bases; bases with no gene match: 6. The germline gives CDR1 MNHNS, CDR2 SASEGT.

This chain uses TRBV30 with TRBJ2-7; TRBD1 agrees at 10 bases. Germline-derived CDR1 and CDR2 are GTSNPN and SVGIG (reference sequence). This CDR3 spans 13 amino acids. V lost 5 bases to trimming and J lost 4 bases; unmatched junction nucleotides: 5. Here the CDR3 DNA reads TGTGCCTGGTCCCGGGACAGGGGATACGAGCAGTACTTC. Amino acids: CAWSRDRGYEQYF.

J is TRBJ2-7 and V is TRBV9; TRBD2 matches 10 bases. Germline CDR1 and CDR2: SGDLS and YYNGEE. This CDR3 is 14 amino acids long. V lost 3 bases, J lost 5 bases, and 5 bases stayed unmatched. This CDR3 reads CASSGSGGFNEQYF. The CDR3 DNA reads TGTGCCAGCAGCGGTAGCGGGGGGTTCAACGAGCAGTACTTC.

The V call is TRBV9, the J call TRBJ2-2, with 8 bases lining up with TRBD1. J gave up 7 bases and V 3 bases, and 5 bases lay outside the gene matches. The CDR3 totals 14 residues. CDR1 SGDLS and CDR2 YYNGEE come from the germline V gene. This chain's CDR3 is CASSAGGLSGELFF. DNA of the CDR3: TGTGCCAGCAGCGCAGGGGGCTTGAGCGGGGAGCTGTTTTTT.

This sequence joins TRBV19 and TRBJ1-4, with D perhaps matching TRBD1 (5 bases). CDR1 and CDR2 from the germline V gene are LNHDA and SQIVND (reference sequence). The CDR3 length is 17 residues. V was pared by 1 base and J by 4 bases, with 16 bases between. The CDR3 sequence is CASSIGPGQGLNEKLFF. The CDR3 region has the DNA TGTGCCAGTAGTATAGGCCCGGGGCAGGGCCTTAATGAAAAACTGTTTTTT.

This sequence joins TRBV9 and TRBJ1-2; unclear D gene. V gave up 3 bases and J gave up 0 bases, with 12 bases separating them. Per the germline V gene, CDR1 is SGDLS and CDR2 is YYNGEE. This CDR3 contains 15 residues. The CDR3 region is CASSAHHAANYGYTF. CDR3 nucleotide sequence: TGTGCCAGCAGCGCCCACCATGCGGCTAACTATGGCTACACCTTC.

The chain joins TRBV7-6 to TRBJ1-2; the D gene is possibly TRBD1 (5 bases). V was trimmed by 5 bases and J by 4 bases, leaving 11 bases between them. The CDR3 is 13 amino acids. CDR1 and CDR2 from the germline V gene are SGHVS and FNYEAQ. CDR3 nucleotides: TGTGCCAGCAGCCGCCCGGGGCGCTATGGCTACACCTTC. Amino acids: CASSRPGRYGYTF.

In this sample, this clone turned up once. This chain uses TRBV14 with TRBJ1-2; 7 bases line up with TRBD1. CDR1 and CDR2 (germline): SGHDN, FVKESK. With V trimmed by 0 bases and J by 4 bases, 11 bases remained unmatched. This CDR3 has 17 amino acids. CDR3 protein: CASSQDTGAIRRYGYTF. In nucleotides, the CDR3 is TGTGCCAGCAGCCAAGATACAGGGGCCATTCGGCGCTATGGCTACACCTTC.

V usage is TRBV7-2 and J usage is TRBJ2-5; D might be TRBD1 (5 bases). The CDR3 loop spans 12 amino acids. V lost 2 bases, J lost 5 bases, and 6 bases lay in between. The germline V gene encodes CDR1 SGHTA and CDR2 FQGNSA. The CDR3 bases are TGTGCCAGCAGCTTAAACAGGGAGACCCAGTACTTC. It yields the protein CASSLNRETQYF.

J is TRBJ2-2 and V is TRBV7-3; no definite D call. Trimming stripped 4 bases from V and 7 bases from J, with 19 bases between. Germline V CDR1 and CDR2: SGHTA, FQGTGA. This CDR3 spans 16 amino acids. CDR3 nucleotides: TGTGCCAGCAGCTCCCAGATGATAGGCAACCACGGGGAGCTGTTTTTT. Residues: CASSSQMIGNHGELFF. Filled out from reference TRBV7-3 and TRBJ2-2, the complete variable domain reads GAGVSQTPSNKVTEKGKYVELRCDPISGHTALYWYRQSLGQGPEFLIYFQGTGAADDSGLPNDRFFAVRPEGSVSTLKIQRTERGDSAVYLCASSSQMIGNHGELFFGEGSRLTVL.

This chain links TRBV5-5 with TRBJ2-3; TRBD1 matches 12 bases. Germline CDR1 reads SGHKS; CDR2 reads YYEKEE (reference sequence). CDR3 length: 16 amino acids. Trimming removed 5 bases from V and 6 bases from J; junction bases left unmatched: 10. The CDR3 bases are TGTGCCAGCAGGCCCACCGGGACAGGGGGCTTCGATACGCAGTATTTT. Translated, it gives CASRPTGTGGFDTQYF. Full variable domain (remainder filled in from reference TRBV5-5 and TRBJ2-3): DAGVTQSPTHLIKTRGQQVTLRCSPISGHKSVSWYQQVLGQGPQFIFQYYEKEERGRGNFPDRFSARQFPNYSSELNVNALLLGDSALYLCASRPTGTGGFDTQYFGPGTRLTVL.

DNA for the CDR3: TGCGCCAGCAGCGGGGGAGGACAGGATGATGAAAAACTGTTTTTT. This codes for CASSGGGQDDEKLFF. V gene TRBV5-1 combines with J gene TRBJ1-4, with 7 bases lining up with TRBD1. CDR3 length: 15 residues. Germline CDR1 and CDR2: SGHRS and YFSETQ. V was pared by 4 bases and J by 6 bases, with 9 bases of the junction left unmatched.

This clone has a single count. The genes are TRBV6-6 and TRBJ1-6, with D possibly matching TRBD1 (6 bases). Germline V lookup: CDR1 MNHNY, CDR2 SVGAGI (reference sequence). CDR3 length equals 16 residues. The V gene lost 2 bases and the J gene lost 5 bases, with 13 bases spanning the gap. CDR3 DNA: TGTGCCAGCAGTTACCCGCCAGGGACACATAATTCACCCCTCCACTTT. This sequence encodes CASSYPPGTHNSPLHF.

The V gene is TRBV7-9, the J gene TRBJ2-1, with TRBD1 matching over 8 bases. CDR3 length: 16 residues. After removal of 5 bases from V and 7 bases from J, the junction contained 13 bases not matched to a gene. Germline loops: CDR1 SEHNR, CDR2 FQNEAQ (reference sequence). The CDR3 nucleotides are TGTGCCAGCAGCCCAAGAGGGACAGGTACAGTGAATGAGCAGTTCTTC. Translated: CASSPRGTGTVNEQFF.

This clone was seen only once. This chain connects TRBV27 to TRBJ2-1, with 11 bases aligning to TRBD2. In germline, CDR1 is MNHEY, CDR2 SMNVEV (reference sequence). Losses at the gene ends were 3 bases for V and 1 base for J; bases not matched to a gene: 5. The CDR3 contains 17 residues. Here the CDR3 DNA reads TGTGCCAGCAGTTTGCGACTAGCGGGGCGTTCCTACAATGAGCAGTTCTTC. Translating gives CASSLRLAGRSYNEQFF.

The CDR3 coding sequence is TGTGCCAGCAGTCCACGGACAGGGGCTGAAGCTTTCTTT. Translation: CASSPRTGAEAFF. This chain joins TRBV27 and TRBJ1-1, with 9 bases lining up with TRBD1. Trimming took 5 bases from V and 6 from J; bases not matched to a gene: 4. This CDR3 spans 13 amino acids. The V gene's germline CDR1 is MNHEY and CDR2 SMNVEV (reference sequence).

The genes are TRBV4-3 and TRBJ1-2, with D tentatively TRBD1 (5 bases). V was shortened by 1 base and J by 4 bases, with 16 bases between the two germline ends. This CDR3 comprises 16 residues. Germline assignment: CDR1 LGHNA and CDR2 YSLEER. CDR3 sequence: CASSQAWRGPGYGYTF. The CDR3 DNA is TGCGCCAGCAGCCAAGCCTGGCGGGGACCCGGCTATGGCTACACCTTC.